This T cell receptor beta chain is drawn from a study of shared T cell receptors in the human thymus. Germline CDR1 and CDR2: MDHEN and SYDVKM. The CDR3 loop spans 14 amino acids. Comments on this clone: The junction does not match germline at one end; this may be a read error.

The method was immunoSEQ multiplex PCR; TCRdb's version includes in-frame clones alone and lacks a portion of them. The table has some 400,000 clones, 95% seen once; the top ten hold 0.02%. This receptor was taken from a human donor. Material: thymocytes. The gene calls are TRBV28 and TRBJ2-7; D perhaps matches TRBD2 (6 bases). The CDR3 spells CASSPRRETYGQYF. CDR3 in DNA: TGTGCCAGCAGTCCTCGACGGGAGACCTACGGGCAGTACTTC.